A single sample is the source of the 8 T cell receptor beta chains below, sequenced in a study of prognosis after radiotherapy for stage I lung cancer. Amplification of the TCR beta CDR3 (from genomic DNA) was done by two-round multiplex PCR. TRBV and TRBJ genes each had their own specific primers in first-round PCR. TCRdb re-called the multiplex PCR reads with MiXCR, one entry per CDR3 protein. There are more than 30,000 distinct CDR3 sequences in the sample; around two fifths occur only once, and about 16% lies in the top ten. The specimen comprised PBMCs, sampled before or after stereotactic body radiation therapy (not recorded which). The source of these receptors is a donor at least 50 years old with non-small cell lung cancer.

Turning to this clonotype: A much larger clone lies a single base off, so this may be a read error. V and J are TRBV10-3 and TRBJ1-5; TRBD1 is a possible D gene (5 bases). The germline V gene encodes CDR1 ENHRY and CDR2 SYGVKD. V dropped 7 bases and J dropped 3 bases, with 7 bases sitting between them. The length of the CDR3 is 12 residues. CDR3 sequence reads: CAIIGHNQPQHF. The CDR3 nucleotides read TGTGCCATCATCGGACACAATCAGCCCCAGCATTTT.

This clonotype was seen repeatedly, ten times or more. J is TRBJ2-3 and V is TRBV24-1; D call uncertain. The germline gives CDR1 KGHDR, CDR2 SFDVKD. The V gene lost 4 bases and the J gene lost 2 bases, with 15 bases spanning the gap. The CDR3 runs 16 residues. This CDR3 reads CATSEGSHLYTDTQYF. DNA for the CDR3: TGTGCCACCAGTGAAGGGTCTCATCTATACACAGATACGCAGTATTTT.

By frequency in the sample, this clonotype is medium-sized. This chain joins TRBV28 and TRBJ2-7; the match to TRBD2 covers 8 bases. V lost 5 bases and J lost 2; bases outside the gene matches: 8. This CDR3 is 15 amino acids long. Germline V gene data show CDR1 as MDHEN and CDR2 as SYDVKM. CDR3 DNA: TGTGCCAGCAGTCCCCAGCGGGGGCGCCCCTACGAGCAGTACTTC. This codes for CASSPQRGRPYEQYF. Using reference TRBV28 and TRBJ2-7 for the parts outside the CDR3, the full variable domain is DVKVTQSSRYLVKRTGEKVFLECVQDMDHENMFWYRQDPGLGLRLIYFSYDVKMKEKGDIPEGYSVSREKKERFSLILESASTNQTSMYLCASSPQRGRPYEQYFGPGTRLTVT.

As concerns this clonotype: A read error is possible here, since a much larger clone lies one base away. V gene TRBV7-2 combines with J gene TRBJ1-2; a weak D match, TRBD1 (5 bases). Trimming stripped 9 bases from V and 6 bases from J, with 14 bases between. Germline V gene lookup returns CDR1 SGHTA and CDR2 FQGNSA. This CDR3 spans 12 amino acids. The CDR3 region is CARHGAGDGYTF. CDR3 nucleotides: TGTGCCAGGCATGGGGCTGGCGATGGCTACACCTTC.

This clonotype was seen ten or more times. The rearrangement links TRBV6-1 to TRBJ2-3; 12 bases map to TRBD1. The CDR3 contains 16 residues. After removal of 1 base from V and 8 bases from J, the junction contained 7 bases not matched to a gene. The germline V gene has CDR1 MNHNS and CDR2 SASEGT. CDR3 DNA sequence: TGTGCCAGCAGTGAAGAGGTGGGACAGGGGGCGGCTACGCAGTATTTT. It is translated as CASSEEVGQGAATQYF.

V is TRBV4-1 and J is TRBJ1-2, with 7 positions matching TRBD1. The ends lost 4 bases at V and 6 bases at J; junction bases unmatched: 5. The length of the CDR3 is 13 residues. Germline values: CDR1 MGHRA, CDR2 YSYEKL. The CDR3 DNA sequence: TGCGCCAGCAGCCGGATTCAGGGGGATGGCTACACCTTC. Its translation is CASSRIQGDGYTF.

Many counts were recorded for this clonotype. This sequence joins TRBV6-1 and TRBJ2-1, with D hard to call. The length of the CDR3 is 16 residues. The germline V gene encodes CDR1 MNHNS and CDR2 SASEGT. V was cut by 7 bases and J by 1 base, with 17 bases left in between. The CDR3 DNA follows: TGTGCCAGCAACCAGTACTCAGACCCTTCCTACAATGAGCAGTTCTTC. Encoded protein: CASNQYSDPSYNEQFF.

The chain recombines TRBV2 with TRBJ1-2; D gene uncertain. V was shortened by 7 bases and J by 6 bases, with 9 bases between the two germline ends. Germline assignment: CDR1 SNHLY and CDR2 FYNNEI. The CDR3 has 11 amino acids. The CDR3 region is CASMLVDGYTF. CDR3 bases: TGTGCCAGCATGTTGGTAGATGGCTACACCTTC.